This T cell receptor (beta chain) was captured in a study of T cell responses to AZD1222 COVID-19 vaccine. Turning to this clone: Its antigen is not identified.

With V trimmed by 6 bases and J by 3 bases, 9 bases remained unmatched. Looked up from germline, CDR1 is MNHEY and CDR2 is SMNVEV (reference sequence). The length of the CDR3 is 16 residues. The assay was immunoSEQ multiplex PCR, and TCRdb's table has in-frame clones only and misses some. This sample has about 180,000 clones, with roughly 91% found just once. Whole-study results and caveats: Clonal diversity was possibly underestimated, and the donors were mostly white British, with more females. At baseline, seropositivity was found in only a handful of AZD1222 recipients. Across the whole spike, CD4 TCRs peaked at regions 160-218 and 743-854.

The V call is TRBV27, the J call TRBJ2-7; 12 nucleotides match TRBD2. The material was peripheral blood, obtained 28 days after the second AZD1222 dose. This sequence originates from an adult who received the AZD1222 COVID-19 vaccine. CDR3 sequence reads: CASSRAASGRDYEQYF. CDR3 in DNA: TGTGCCAGCAGCAGAGCAGCTAGCGGGAGGGACTACGAGCAGTACTTC.